This TCR beta chain is drawn from a study of cytomegalovirus exposure and HLA in healthy donors. Study results and limitations: Cytomegalovirus association was listed for around 170 TCR beta chains. Later analysis identified a missense DCLRE1C variant that was linked to TCR beta V- and J-gene trimming. A later analysis found common viral pathogens apparently linked to several of the most significant clusters.

The PCR was carried out with 60 Vbeta primers and 13 Jbeta primers. This table comes from immunoSEQ multiplex PCR, and its TCRdb copy is limited to in-frame clones, with some not included. The table shows about 98,000 clones, with more than 70% occurring only once. Germline V gene lookup returns CDR1 MDHEN and CDR2 SYDVKM. Trimming removed 4 bases at V and 13 bases at J, with 17 bases between. CDR3 length: 14 amino acids. The table lists this clone with a few counts. Antigen: not known. This receptor was identified in a man aged 18 to 35 in good health and CMV-seropositive. The rearrangement links TRBV28 to TRBJ1-6; D is uncertain. The sequencing input was PBMCs. The CDR3 DNA sequence: TGTGCCAGCAGTTCGAACCCTTGGTATGGCCCCCTCCACTTT. The encoded protein is CASSSNPWYGPLHF.